What follows are 25 T cell receptor beta chains derived from one specimen sequenced in a study of graft-versus-host responses after intestinal transplantation. These TCRs are of unknown antigen specificity. Produced via immunoSEQ multiplex PCR; TCRdb's table is partial and in-frame only. The data show roughly 120,000 clones, more than 85% seen once. The material sequenced was unstimulated CD8+ T cells sorted from spleen or lymph node cells, taken before transplant. The receptors stem from a human donor who was the organ donor for an intestinal transplant.

About this clone: Other nucleotide sequences in the sample specify the same CDR3. The chain recombines TRBV27 with TRBJ2-7; D is unclear. This CDR3 has 13 residues. V lost 3 bases, J lost 2 bases, and 8 bases lay in between. Germline CDR1 reads MNHEY; CDR2 reads SMNVEV (reference sequence). The CDR3 is CASSLGRAYEQYF. The CDR3 DNA follows: TGTGCCAGCAGTTTGGGTAGAGCCTACGAGCAGTACTTC.

The chain is built from TRBV5-8 and TRBJ1-2; TRBD1 matches at 7 bases. Germline CDR1 SGHTS, CDR2 YDEGEE. Germline trimming cut 3 bases from V and 9 bases from J; bases unmatched to any gene: 20. This CDR3 has 17 amino acids. The CDR3 DNA reads TGTGCCAGCAGCTGGGCCCAGGGGGAAGGGACGGGGACAAGCTACACCTTC. It specifies CASSWAQGEGTGTSYTF.

The chain joins TRBV4-3 to TRBJ1-2; D is uncertain. This CDR3 is built from 16 residues. Trimming left V 1 base short and J 4 bases short, with 16 bases between. Germline V gene lookup returns CDR1 LGHNA and CDR2 YSLEER. For the CDR3, the DNA is TGCGCCAGCAGCCAAGTACTTGGCGGGCTGGGCTATGGCTACACCTTC. This sequence encodes CASSQVLGGLGYGYTF.

The J gene is TRBJ2-1, the V gene TRBV7-9; 11 bases are a match to TRBD2. This CDR3 has 16 residues. J was trimmed by 8 bases and V by 3 bases; bases with no gene match: 9. Germline loops: CDR1 SEHNR, CDR2 FQNEAQ (reference sequence). The CDR3 sequence is CASSLPTSGSGDEQFF. The CDR3 DNA sequence: TGTGCCAGCAGCTTGCCAACTAGCGGGAGCGGCGATGAGCAGTTCTTC.

This clone was recorded only once. The CDR3 sequence is CASSFGEGAGSTGELFF. The CDR3 DNA sequence: TGTGCCAGCAGTTTCGGTGAGGGAGCGGGGTCCACCGGGGAGCTGTTTTTT. This chain uses TRBV28 with TRBJ2-2; 7 bases match TRBD2. Germline CDR1 reads MDHEN; CDR2 reads SYDVKM. CDR3 length equals 17 residues. Losses at the gene ends were 3 bases for V and 4 bases for J; bases not matched to a gene: 11.

V and J are TRBV27 and TRBJ2-3, with 13 bases identical to TRBD2. The CDR3 loop spans 16 amino acids. V shed 2 bases and J 1 base; nucleotides not matched to a gene: 0. Per germline, CDR1 MNHEY and CDR2 SMNVEV (reference sequence). The CDR3 nucleotides are TGTGCCAGCAGTTTAGGACTAGCGGGAGGCACAGATACGCAGTATTTT. This gives the protein CASSLGLAGGTDTQYF.

The J gene is TRBJ1-1, the V gene TRBV5-4; 7 bases are a match to TRBD1. The CDR3 spans 15 residues. CDR1 and CDR2 from the germline V gene are SGHNT and YYREEE (reference sequence). J gave up 5 bases and V 2 bases, and 9 bases lay outside the gene matches. The CDR3 here is CASSFGQELGTEAFF. For the CDR3, the DNA is TGTGCCAGCAGCTTTGGACAGGAGCTGGGTACTGAAGCTTTCTTT.

The chain links TRBV2 to TRBJ2-3; 11 nucleotides agree with TRBD2. The CDR3 totals 16 residues. CDR1 is SNHLY, CDR2 FYNNEI, per germline. The V segment lost 7 bases and the J segment 4 bases; nucleotides outside the gene matches: 10. CDR3 amino acids: CASNPLAGGPPDTQYF. CDR3 DNA: TGTGCCAGCAATCCCTTAGCGGGAGGGCCGCCAGATACGCAGTATTTT. Full variable domain (rest looked up from reference TRBV2 and TRBJ2-3): EPEVTQTPSHQVTQMGQEVILRCVPISNHLYFYWYRQILGQKVEFLVSFYNNEISEKSEIFDDQFSVERPDGSNFTLKIRSTKLEDSAMYFCASNPLAGGPPDTQYFGPGTRLTVL.

The chain is built from TRBV7-9 and TRBJ1-2; D uncertain. Germline V gene lookup returns CDR1 SEHNR and CDR2 FQNEAQ (reference sequence). The CDR3 totals 16 residues. The V end was cut by 4 bases, the J end by 6 bases, with 21 bases between. CDR3: CASSSSSLTTFHGYTF. CDR3 coding DNA: TGTGCCAGCAGCTCTAGTTCACTTACAACATTCCATGGCTACACCTTC.

The chain is built from TRBV9 and TRBJ2-7, with a tentative D call TRBD2 (6 bases). The germline V gene has CDR1 SGDLS and CDR2 YYNGEE. V lost 0 bases and J 3 bases, leaving 10 bases between the germline ends. CDR3 length: 14 residues. The CDR3 reads CASSVEVGGYEQYF. The CDR3 DNA follows: TGTGCCAGCAGCGTAGAAGTGGGGGGCTACGAGCAGTACTTC.

V gene TRBV27 combines with J gene TRBJ1-1; tentative D call: TRBD1 (5 bases). Trimming pared 7 bases from V and 2 bases from J, leaving 14 bases between. Germline-derived CDR1 and CDR2 are MNHEY and SMNVEV (reference sequence). The CDR3 contains 14 residues. CDR3 residues: CASTRTGVNTEAFF. CDR3 in DNA: TGTGCCAGCACCAGAACAGGAGTCAACACTGAAGCTTTCTTT.

This clone was counted a few times. This rearrangement joins TRBV10-3 to TRBJ2-7; TRBD2 aligns across 8 bases. CDR3 length: 14 residues. Germline V gene sequence: CDR1 ENHRY, CDR2 SYGVKD. With V trimmed by 3 bases and J by 3 bases, 4 bases remained unmatched. CDR3 DNA: TGTGCCATCAGTGAACGGGAGGGCCACTACGAGCAGTACTTC. Translating gives CAISEREGHYEQYF.

This rearrangement joins TRBV4-1 to TRBJ2-5, with D tentatively TRBD1 or TRBD2 (5 bases each). The CDR3 is 14 residues long. The germline V gene has CDR1 MGHRA and CDR2 YSYEKL. V lost 6 bases and J 4 bases, leaving 15 bases between the germline ends. The CDR3 spells CASSSMRGAETQYF. The DNA of the CDR3 is TGCGCCAGCAGTAGTATGAGAGGGGCAGAGACCCAGTACTTC.

This clone was found a few times. The J gene is TRBJ2-1, the V gene TRBV6-1; TRBD2 aligns across 12 bases. CDR3 size: 14 residues. V was pared by 2 bases and J by 7 bases, with 0 bases of the junction left unmatched. Germline CDR1 reads MNHNS; CDR2 reads SASEGT. The CDR3 region has the DNA TGTGCCAGCAGTGAACTAGCGGGAGGGAATGAGCAGTTCTTC. Its protein product is CASSELAGGNEQFF.

This chain links TRBV29-1 with TRBJ2-7; D remains unclear. V lost 4 bases and J lost 0, with 10 bases in between. CDR3 length: 13 amino acids. Germline V gene data show CDR1 as SQVTM and CDR2 as ANQGSEA. The CDR3, as DNA: TGCAGCGTTGCCCCAGGTGCCTCCTACGAGCAGTACTTC. This codes for CSVAPGASYEQYF.

The CDR3 region has the DNA TGCGCCAGCAGCCCAGCTGAGTGGGACAATGAGCAGTTCTTC. Translation: CASSPAEWDNEQFF. The rearrangement joins TRBV4-3 to TRBJ2-1; D ambiguous. Germline assignment: CDR1 LGHNA and CDR2 YSLEER. V was shortened by 4 bases and J by 5 bases, with 12 bases between the two germline ends. The CDR3 runs 14 residues.

V usage is TRBV28 and J usage is TRBJ2-3; D gene unclear. Germline assignment: CDR1 MDHEN and CDR2 SYDVKM. The CDR3 spans 12 residues. V lost 2 bases and J 1 base, leaving 1 base between the germline ends. The CDR3 is CASSLGTDTQYF. The CDR3 DNA follows: TGTGCCAGCAGTTTAGGCACAGATACGCAGTATTTT.

This chain joins TRBV4-1 and TRBJ2-1; TRBD2 aligns across 9 bases. Germline assignment: CDR1 MGHRA and CDR2 YSYEKL. The CDR3 contains 17 residues. With 0 bases clipped from V and 5 bases from J, the junction kept 8 bases outside the gene matches. CDR3 sequence: CASSQEPSGRFDNEQFF. The CDR3 coding sequence is TGCGCCAGCAGCCAAGAACCGAGCGGGAGGTTCGACAATGAGCAGTTCTTC.

The chain links TRBV7-9 to TRBJ1-3, with TRBD1 identical over 7 bases. The germline CDR1 and CDR2 sequences are SEHNR and FQNEAQ (reference sequence). J gave up 4 bases and V 0 bases, and 9 bases lay outside the gene matches. The CDR3 sequence is 17 residues long. DNA of the CDR3: TGTGCCAGCAGCTTAGCGCTTCTTGACAGGGAAGGAAACACCATATATTTT. Translating gives CASSLALLDREGNTIYF.

Remarks on this clone: Other DNA sequences of this sample code for an identical CDR3. The V and J genes are TRBV27 and TRBJ1-1; D is possibly TRBD1 (5 bases). Trimming shortened V by 0 bases and J by 2 bases, and 10 bases separated the two germline ends. The CDR3 loop spans 15 amino acids. Germline lookup yields CDR1 MNHEY and CDR2 SMNVEV (reference sequence). The CDR3, as DNA: TGTGCCAGCAGTTTATCGGCAGGGCCTAACACTGAAGCTTTCTTT. Amino acid sequence: CASSLSAGPNTEAFF.

This chain joins TRBV2 and TRBJ2-1; 10 bases map to TRBD2. V trimming: 8 bases; J trimming: 4 bases; junction bases outside the gene matches: 2. CDR1 and CDR2 from the germline V gene are SNHLY and FYNNEI. The CDR3 runs to 13 residues. In DNA, the CDR3 is TGTGCCAGCCGGACTAGCGGTTACAATGAGCAGTTCTTC. Its translation is CASRTSGYNEQFF.

This chain joins TRBV11-2 and TRBJ2-7; the D gene could be TRBD1 or TRBD2 (5 bases each). The CDR3 runs 15 residues. Trimming shortened V by 5 bases and J by 3 bases, and 17 bases separated the two germline ends. CDR1 and CDR2 (germline): SGHAT, FQNNGV. DNA for the CDR3: TGTGCCAGCAGCATCGCCCGGGACCCCTTCTACGAGCAGTACTTC. Its protein product is CASSIARDPFYEQYF.

This clone has only one observation. The chain joins TRBV5-1 to TRBJ1-1; D remains ambiguous. V dropped 0 bases and J dropped 6 bases, with 9 bases sitting between them. The CDR3 consists of 13 residues. The germline V gene encodes CDR1 SGHRS and CDR2 YFSETQ. The CDR3: CASSLVGTAEAFF. Written as DNA, the CDR3 is TGCGCCAGCAGCTTGGTTGGTACGGCTGAAGCTTTCTTT.

This chain links TRBV27 with TRBJ2-3; the D is unclear. CDR3 length: 16 residues. Germline CDR1 and CDR2: MNHEY and SMNVEV (reference sequence). Trimming stripped 0 bases from V and 0 bases from J, with 10 bases between. The CDR3 here is CASSLSITTSTDTQYF. In nucleotides, the CDR3 is TGTGCCAGCAGTTTATCGATCACGACTAGCACAGATACGCAGTATTTT.

The chain has TRBV5-1 and TRBJ2-5; D may be TRBD2 (6 bases). The end of the DNA fits TRBJ2-7 better, so the J call may be wrong. Germline CDR1 reads SGHRS; CDR2 reads YFSETQ. This CDR3 is 18 amino acids long. The CDR3, as DNA: TGCGCCAGCAGCCGACTGCCCCGGGACTCAATGATTCCCTACGAGCAGTACTTC. This translates into CASSRLPRDSMIPYEQYF.